This TCR beta chain was captured by sequencing in a study of blood T cell repertoires in COVID-19. Whole-study context: Sites in the United States, Italy and Spain provided acute and convalescent COVID-19 samples. PBMCs, B-cell-depleted T cells, or T cells were the source of the cDNA or gDNA that made up the material.

Per the study methods: Using reference gene primer amplification, nucleated cell counts were estimated. Method: immunoSEQ multiplex PCR; TCRdb's copy keeps in-frame clones and lacks some. V and J calls and clone size come straight from that table; D and trimming were deduced from the DNA. The sample records about 230,000 clones, 75% to 85% being singletons. Per the germline V gene, CDR1 is SGHRS and CDR2 is YFSETQ. The CDR3 length is 16 residues. After removal of 2 bases from V and 4 bases from J, the junction contained 3 bases not matched to a gene. Worth noting for this clone: This sample also contains other DNA sequences that code for the same CDR3.

Sequencing was done on a sample of peripheral blood. The chain couples TRBV5-1 to TRBJ2-1, with 13 bases identical to TRBD2. The clonotype comes from a middle-aged man who had recovered from COVID-19. CDR3: CASSLGLAGVYNEQFF. As DNA, the CDR3 is TGCGCCAGCAGCTTAGGACTAGCGGGGGTTTACAATGAGCAGTTCTTC.